This T cell receptor beta chain derives from a study of monozygotic twins with inflammatory bowel disease. Germline V gene data show CDR1 as DFQATT and CDR2 as SNEGSKA (reference sequence). The CDR3 runs to 14 residues. Input per TCR library consisted of 3500 ng of total RNA. The authors ran two nested PCRs of around 15 and 9 cycles on TCRalpha and TCRbeta cDNA. TCRdb reworked the 5' RACE reads into one entry per CDR3 protein, no DNA. The listing records about 440,000 distinct CDR3 sequences. Donors each gave approximately 2.6 ml of blood. The rearrangement joins TRBV20-1 to TRBJ2-7; TCRdb's D gene call, TRBD2, goes unchecked for lack of DNA. The sequence was obtained from a human donor with ulcerative colitis or Crohn's disease, or a healthy co-twin of an affected twin (not recorded which). Sample: blood. This CDR3 reads CSARVSGSLYEQYF.